The text below deals with one TCR beta chain. These data belong to a study of cytotoxic CD8 clonotypes in ibrutinib-treated CLL. The overall study: Median treatment time before response sampling was 12 months, range 6 to 36.

V trimming: 6 bases; J trimming: 5 bases; junction bases outside the gene matches: 10. The length of the CDR3 is 15 residues. Germline-derived CDR1 and CDR2 are SGHRS and YFSETQ. Profiling relied on immunoSEQ multiplex PCR, and the TCRdb table lists in-frame clones only, not all of them. The data contain 20,000 to 25,000 clones, 70% to 75% of them singletons. Sequences were derived from PBMCs, sampled after 12 months of ibrutinib treatment. This rearrangement joins TRBV5-1 to TRBJ2-1; 8 bases line up with TRBD2. The sequence came from a human donor with chronic lymphocytic leukemia. In nucleotides, the CDR3 is TGCGCCAGCACCCGAAGCGGGGGCCGCCACAATGAGCAGTTCTTC. This gives the protein CASTRSGGRHNEQFF.